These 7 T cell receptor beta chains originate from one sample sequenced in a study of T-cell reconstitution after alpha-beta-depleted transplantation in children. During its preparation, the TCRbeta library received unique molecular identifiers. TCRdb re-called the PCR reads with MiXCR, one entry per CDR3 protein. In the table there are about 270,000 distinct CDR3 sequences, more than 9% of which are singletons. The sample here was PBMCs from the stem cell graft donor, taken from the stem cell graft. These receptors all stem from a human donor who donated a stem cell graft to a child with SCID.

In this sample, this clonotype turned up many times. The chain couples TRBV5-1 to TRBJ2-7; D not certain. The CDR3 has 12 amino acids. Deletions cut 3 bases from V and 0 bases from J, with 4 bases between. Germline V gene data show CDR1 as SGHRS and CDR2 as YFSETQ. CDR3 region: CASSSRSYEQYF. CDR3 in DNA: TGCGCCAGCAGCTCCCGCTCCTACGAGCAGTACTTC. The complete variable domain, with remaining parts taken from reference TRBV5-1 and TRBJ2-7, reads KAGVTQTPRYLIKTRGQQVTLSCSPISGHRSVSWYQQTPGQGLQFLFEYFSETQRNKGNFPGRFSGRQFSNSRSEMNVSTLELGDSALYLCASSSRSYEQYFGPGTRLTVT.

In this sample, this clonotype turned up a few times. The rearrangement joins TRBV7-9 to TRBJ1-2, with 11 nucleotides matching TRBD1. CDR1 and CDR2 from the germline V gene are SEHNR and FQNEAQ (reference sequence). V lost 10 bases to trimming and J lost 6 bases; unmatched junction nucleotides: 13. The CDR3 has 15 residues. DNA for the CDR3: TGTGCCACCGCCCGGACAGGGGGCGAGAAGGATGGCTACACCTTC. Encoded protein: CATARTGGEKDGYTF.

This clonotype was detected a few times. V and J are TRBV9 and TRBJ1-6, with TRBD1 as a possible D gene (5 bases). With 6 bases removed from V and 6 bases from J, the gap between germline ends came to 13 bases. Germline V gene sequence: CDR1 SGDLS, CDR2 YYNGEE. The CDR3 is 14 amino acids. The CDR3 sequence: CASNPGSGNSPLHF. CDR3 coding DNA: TGTGCCAGCAACCCAGGGTCAGGTAATTCACCCCTCCACTTT. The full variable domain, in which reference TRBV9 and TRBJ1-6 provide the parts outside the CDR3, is DSGVTQTPKHLITATGQRVTLRCSPRSGDLSVYWYQQSLDQGLQFLIQYYNGEERAKGNILERFSAQQFPDLHSELNLSSLELGDSALYFCASNPGSGNSPLHFGNGTRLTVT.

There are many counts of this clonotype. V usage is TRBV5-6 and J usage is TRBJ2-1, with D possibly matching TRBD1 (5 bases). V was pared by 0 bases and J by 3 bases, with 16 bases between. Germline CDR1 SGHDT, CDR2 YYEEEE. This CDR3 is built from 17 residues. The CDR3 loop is CASSLDTGHLFYNEQFF. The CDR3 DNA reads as TGTGCCAGCAGCTTGGATACAGGTCACCTCTTCTACAATGAGCAGTTCTTC.

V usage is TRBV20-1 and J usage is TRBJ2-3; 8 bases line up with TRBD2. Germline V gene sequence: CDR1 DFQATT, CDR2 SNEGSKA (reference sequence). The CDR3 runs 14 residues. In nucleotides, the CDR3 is TGCAGCGAATCCGGGACTAGAGGGGCAGATACGCAGTATTTT. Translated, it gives CSESGTRGADTQYF.

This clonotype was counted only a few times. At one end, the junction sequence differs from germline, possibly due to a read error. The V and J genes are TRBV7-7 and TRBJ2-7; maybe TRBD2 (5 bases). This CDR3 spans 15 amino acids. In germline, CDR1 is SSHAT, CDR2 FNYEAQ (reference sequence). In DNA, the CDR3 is TGTGCTAGCAGCCTTAGTAGCGATATCTCCTACGAGCAGTACTTC. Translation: CASSLSSDISYEQYF. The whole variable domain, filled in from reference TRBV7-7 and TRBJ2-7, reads GAGVSQSPRYKVTKRGQDVTLRCDPISSHATLYWYQQALGQGPEFLTYFNYEAQPDKSGLPSDRFSAERPEGSISTLTIQRTEQRDSAMYRCASSLSSDISYEQYFGPGTRLTVT.

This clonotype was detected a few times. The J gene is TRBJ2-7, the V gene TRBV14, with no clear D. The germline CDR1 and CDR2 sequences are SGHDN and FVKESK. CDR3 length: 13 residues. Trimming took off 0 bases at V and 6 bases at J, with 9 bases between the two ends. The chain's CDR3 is CASSQDLGLEQYF. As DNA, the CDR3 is TGTGCCAGCAGCCAAGATTTGGGTCTCGAGCAGTACTTC.